Presented here are 9 T cell receptor beta chains from one specimen sequenced in a study of shared clonotypes between healthy human individuals. Generated by immunoSEQ multiplex PCR, the TCRdb table keeps only in-frame clones and is missing some. The data show about 2,500,000 clones, more than 90% seen once. Material: naive CD4+ T cells sorted from blood. The subset denotes: CD45RA+ positively selected. The receptors derive from a man aged 18 to 35 in good health.

This chain uses TRBV5-5 with TRBJ2-3, with 7 bases matching TRBD1. CDR1 is SGHKS and CDR2 is YYEKEE in the germline V gene (reference sequence). The CDR3 has 15 residues. Trimming took 0 bases from V and 9 from J; bases not matched to a gene: 10. The CDR3 DNA follows: TGTGCCAGCAGCTTGGGACAGGGAAAGGGGGACACGCAGTATTTT. Translated, it gives CASSLGQGKGDTQYF.

The chain is built from TRBV6-5 and TRBJ1-3, with D uncertain. This CDR3 is built from 15 residues. CDR1 and CDR2 (germline): MNHEY, SVGAGI. The germline V and J ends were trimmed by 6 bases and 1 base, with 13 bases remaining between them. The CDR3 nucleotides read TGTGCCAGCAGGAAGTGGGGTTTTTCTGGAAACACCATATATTTT. Protein product: CASRKWGFSGNTIYF.

The chain couples TRBV19 to TRBJ1-5; 7 nucleotides match TRBD1. The germline CDR1 and CDR2 sequences are LNHDA and SQIVND (reference sequence). The CDR3 has 13 amino acids. Unmatched junction bases numbered 3, after V lost 6 bases and J lost 4 bases. CDR3 in amino acids: CASRKTGNQPQHF. The CDR3 nucleotides are TGTGCCAGTAGGAAGACAGGGAATCAGCCCCAGCATTTT.

The V and J genes are TRBV7-9 and TRBJ2-5; D perhaps matches TRBD1 (7 bases). CDR3 length equals 15 residues. V gave up 5 bases and J gave up 3 bases, with 16 bases separating them. Germline V CDR1 and CDR2: SEHNR, FQNEAQ (reference sequence). This chain's CDR3 is CASSRSARGEETQYF. The CDR3 DNA sequence: TGTGCCAGCAGCCGCTCGGCCAGGGGGGAAGAGACCCAGTACTTC.

The chain couples TRBV2 to TRBJ2-3, with 11 bases aligning to TRBD2. The germline V gene has CDR1 SNHLY and CDR2 FYNNEI. The CDR3 is 15 residues long. J gave up 5 bases and V 6 bases, and 7 bases lay outside the gene matches. The CDR3 bases are TGTGCCAGCAGCCCTCTAGCGGGAGGTGGAGATACGCAGTATTTT. Translating it yields CASSPLAGGGDTQYF.

The chain employs TRBV5-1 and TRBJ2-7; 7 bases match TRBD2. Per germline, CDR1 SGHRS and CDR2 YFSETQ. This CDR3 is 15 amino acids long. V trimming: 4 bases; J trimming: 0 bases; junction bases outside the gene matches: 7. The CDR3 protein is CASSATSVSSYEQYF. DNA of the CDR3: TGCGCCAGCAGCGCAACTAGCGTCAGCTCCTACGAGCAGTACTTC.

The count of this clone is one. The chain joins TRBV10-2 to TRBJ2-1; 10 bases map to TRBD1. Germline CDR1 and CDR2: WSHSY and SAAADI. The CDR3 contains 13 residues. V lost 7 bases to trimming and J lost 5 bases; unmatched junction nucleotides: 2. CDR3 in DNA: TGCGCCAGCAAGGGACAGGGGAACAATGAGCAGTTCTTC. This codes for CASKGQGNNEQFF.

The J gene is TRBJ2-2, the V gene TRBV11-3, with D tentatively TRBD2 (5 bases). The germline V gene has CDR1 SGHNT and CDR2 YENEEA. Trimming stripped 5 bases from V and 0 bases from J, with 13 bases between. The CDR3 is 16 residues long. DNA for the CDR3: TGTGCCAGCAGCCTAATGGGCGGGTCGAACACCGGGGAGCTGTTTTTT. It codes for CASSLMGGSNTGELFF.

This chain joins TRBV5-1 and TRBJ1-1, with D possibly matching TRBD1 (5 bases). V dropped 3 bases and J dropped 6 bases, with 15 bases sitting between them. CDR1 and CDR2 from the germline V gene are SGHRS and YFSETQ. The CDR3 is 14 amino acids. This CDR3 is CASSYKDGGAEAFF. DNA for the CDR3: TGCGCCAGCAGCTATAAGGACGGAGGGGCTGAAGCTTTCTTT.